This T cell receptor beta chain is drawn from a study of cytomegalovirus exposure and HLA in healthy donors. Study details: Approximately 180 million T cells yielded 110 million or so unique TCR beta sequences in earlier analysis. Study-level points and caveats: Exclusion as indistinguishable affected some V segments, including TRBV6-2 and TRBV6-3. It was taken for granted in presence/absence analyses that sequencing depth across donors was roughly uniform. Apart from CMV serostatus, no immune exposure information was available.

CDR1 and CDR2 (germline): ENHRY, SYGVKD. CDR3 size: 19 residues. Trimming removed 6 bases from V and 3 bases from J; junction bases left unmatched: 9. For this clone: Its target is not known.

60 Vbeta and 13 Jbeta primers were used in PCR. Sequenced by immunoSEQ multiplex PCR; TCRdb stores in-frame clones only, minus some. Of roughly 100,000 clones listed, 70% to 80% are singletons. The genes are TRBV10-3 and TRBJ2-6; 15 bases align to TRBD2. The sample taken for sequencing was PBMCs. This receptor was obtained from a female donor in good health and CMV-seronegative. CDR3 DNA: TGTGCCATCAGCTCCACCACGGGACTAGCGGGAGGTGGGGCCAACGTCCTGACTTTC. This encodes CAISSTTGLAGGGANVLTF.